A selection of T cell receptor beta chains follows, all from one sample in a study of cytomegalovirus exposure and HLA in healthy donors. The data were produced by immunoSEQ multiplex PCR, yet TCRdb's version contains in-frame clones alone and is incomplete. The sample holds hundreds of thousands of clones; roughly 83% are singletons and the top ten take 1.1% to 1.5%. Sequenced sample: PBMCs. The receptors were gathered from a girl under 18 in good health and CMV-seronegative. CDR3s include the opening cysteine and the closing phenylalanine or tryptophan. A D gene is named only where the DNA matches it firmly. Size values are once, few and many counts, or a class for expanded clones, and some rows have none.

j_call v_call d_call clone_size cdr3_nt cdr3_aa
TRBJ2-1 TRBV28 . . TGTGCCAGCAGTCTAGTTATGGTTGAGCAGTTCTTC CASSLVMVEQFF
TRBJ1-4 TRBV18 . . TGTGCCAGCTCAACGAGGGCAACTAATGAAAAACTGTTTTTT CASSTRATNEKLFF
TRBJ2-7 TRBV7-6 . . TGTGCCAGCAGCTTAAGTGGCAAAGCCTACGAGCAGTACTTC CASSLSGKAYEQYF
TRBJ2-7 TRBV11-3 . . TGTGCCAGCAGCTTAGGTGGCGGGGAGACTTACGAGCAGTACTTC CASSLGGGETYEQYF
TRBJ1-4 TRBV27 . . TGTGCCAGCAGTAGCTTTGTAAGAGAGGGCGAAAAACTGTTTTTT CASSSFVREGEKLFF
TRBJ1-4 TRBV28 TRBD1 few TGTGCCAGCAGACAGGGGAATGAAAAACTGTTTTTT CASRQGNEKLFF
TRBJ1-2 TRBV5-6 TRBD1 . TGTGCCAGCAGCTTGGGGGACAGGGAATCCTATGGCTACACCTTC CASSLGDRESYGYTF
TRBJ2-3 TRBV9 TRBD1 . TGTGCCAGCAGCGTACAGACAGGGTTGTCCACAGATACGCAGTATTTT CASSVQTGLSTDTQYF
TRBJ1-2 TRBV30 . . TGTGCCTGGAGTCCGGGACACCTAAATGGCTACACCTTC CAWSPGHLNGYTF
TRBJ2-7 TRBV6-1 TRBD1 few TGTGCCAGCAGGAATCTCAGGGGGCCCTACGAGCAGTACTTC CASRNLRGPYEQYF
TRBJ1-3 TRBV5-6 . once TGTGCCAGCAGCTTTCAGGGGATCTCTGGAAACACCATATATTTT CASSFQGISGNTIYF
TRBJ2-1 TRBV5-4 . . TGTGCCAGCAGCTTGGGGTTCGGGAGCAGTAACAATGAGCAGTTCTTC CASSLGFGSSNNEQFF
TRBJ2-6 TRBV7-2 TRBD1 once TGTGCCAGCACCTTGGGTAGGGGGCTTGGGGCCAACGTCCTGACTTTC CASTLGRGLGANVLTF
TRBJ2-7 TRBV9 TRBD2 once TGTGCCAGCAGCCCCCGAGCGATTGGGAGGGCGGGGAATTACGAGCAGTACTTC CASSPRAIGRAGNYEQYF
TRBJ1-2 TRBV5-1 . . TGCGCCAGCAGCTTGGGGGGGGGACAAGGCTTAAATAACTATGGCTACACCTTC CASSLGGGQGLNNYGYTF
TRBJ2-1 TRBV7-2 . . TGTGCCAGCAGCATGGAAGGGGGAAACTTCTACAATGAGCAGTTCTTC CASSMEGGNFYNEQFF
TRBJ2-4 TRBV5-1 . once TGCGCCAGCAGCTTGGAGGGAGATCGAGACATTCAGTACTTC CASSLEGDRDIQYF
TRBJ2-1 TRBV28 TRBD2 few TGTGCCAGCAGTTTATCGGGAGCGGGGGCAAGCAATGAGCAGTTCTTC CASSLSGAGASNEQFF
TRBJ2-1 TRBV9 TRBD2 . TGTGCCAGCAGTCAGACTAGCGGGGCCTTCCCTGAGCAGTTCTTC CASSQTSGAFPEQFF
TRBJ1-2 TRBV28 . . TGTGCCAGCAGTTTCGGCAGGGGAAACTATGGCTACACCTTC CASSFGRGNYGYTF
TRBJ2-2 TRBV27 . once TGTGCCAGCTCCCCGGGGACCGGGGAGCTGTTTTTT CASSPGTGELFF
TRBJ1-2 TRBV28 . . TGTGCCACCGCCCAGGCGAGCTATGGCTACACCTTC CATAQASYGYTF
TRBJ2-3 TRBV18 . . TGTGCCAGCTCACCTTACACAGATACGCAGTATTTT CASSPYTDTQYF
TRBJ1-2 TRBV19 TRBD1 . TGTGCCAGTAGGCCCGGGACAGGACATAACTATGGCTACACCTTC CASRPGTGHNYGYTF
TRBJ1-1 TRBV5-1 . . TGCGCCAGCAGCATCACCACAGGGAGTGGAACTGAAGCTTTCTTT CASSITTGSGTEAFF
TRBJ1-1 TRBV19 . . TGTGCCAGTAGTAGATGGGGCTTGAACACTGAAGCTTTCTTT CASSRWGLNTEAFF
TRBJ1-5 TRBV19 . . TGTGCCAGTAGTATGGAGAGGAATCAGCCCCAGCATTTT CASSMERNQPQHF
TRBJ1-6 TRBV6-6 . . TGTGCCAGCATACCTTATCCGACAGAAAGTAATTCACCCCTCCACTTT CASIPYPTESNSPLHF
TRBJ1-4 TRBV28 TRBD1 . TGTGCCAGCAGTTTGCCGCAGGGGGAAGCAACTAATGAAAAACTGTTTTTT CASSLPQGEATNEKLFF
TRBJ2-1 TRBV27 TRBD1 . TGTGCCAGCAGCTTCGGACAGGGCATCTCCTACAATGAGCAGTTCTTC CASSFGQGISYNEQFF
TRBJ2-1 TRBV5-1 TRBD2 once TGCGCCAGCAGGACTAGCGGGGATTTCTACAATGAGCAGTTCTTC CASRTSGDFYNEQFF
TRBJ1-2 TRBV19 . . TGTGCCAGTAGACAACAGGCACTAATTGGGGGCTACACCTTC CASRQQALIGGYTF
TRBJ2-3 TRBV11-2 . . TGTGCCAGCAGCTTAGGAGGGACTAGCACAGATACGCAGTATTTT CASSLGGTSTDTQYF
TRBJ1-2 TRBV30 . . TGTGCCTGGAGTGAGGTACAGACCTATGGCTACACCTTC CAWSEVQTYGYTF
TRBJ2-3 TRBV9 . . TGTGCCAGCAGCGTAGGGAGTAGCGGAGGGGCAGATACGCAGTATTTT CASSVGSSGGADTQYF
TRBJ2-1 TRBV14 TRBD1 . TGTGCCAGCAGCCAAGAATTTGGGACAGGCCTAGCTTACAATGAGCAGTTCTTC CASSQEFGTGLAYNEQFF
TRBJ2-3 TRBV28 . . TGTGCCAGCAGTTCGTCTAGCACAGATACGCAGTATTTT CASSSSSTDTQYF
TRBJ1-2 TRBV27 . . TGTGCCAGCAGTCCCCGCGGAGGGAGCGGCTACACCTTC CASSPRGGSGYTF
TRBJ1-2 TRBV7-3 . . TGTGCCAGCAGCTTTGAGTCGCACTATGGCTACACCTTC CASSFESHYGYTF
TRBJ1-3 TRBV18 . . TGTGCCAGCTCACCCCCCGGGACAAGGGCCTCTGGAAACACCATATATTTT CASSPPGTRASGNTIYF
TRBJ1-6 TRBV7-9 . . TGTGCCAGCAGCTCACTACAGGGCGGCTCACCCCTCCACTTT CASSSLQGGSPLHF
TRBJ1-2 TRBV14 . . TGTGCCAGCAGCCTACCCAGCGGGAGCGGCTACACCTTC CASSLPSGSGYTF
TRBJ1-2 TRBV7-9 . . TGTGCCAGCAGCTTAACGGCGGGGCTCAACTATGGCTACACCTTC CASSLTAGLNYGYTF
TRBJ2-7 TRBV6-5 TRBD1 . TGTGCCAGCAGTTACCTGGGACAGGGATCCTACGAGCAGTACTTC CASSYLGQGSYEQYF
TRBJ2-7 TRBV7-2 . . TGTGCCAGCAGCTTAAGAGAATCAGGGGACCAAGTCTACGAGCAGTACTTC CASSLRESGDQVYEQYF
TRBJ2-1 TRBV5-1 TRBD2 . TGCGCCAGCAGCTCGGGACTAGCGGGGGGGATCCCCTACAATGAGCAGTTCTTC CASSSGLAGGIPYNEQFF
TRBJ2-7 TRBV19 . . TGTGCCAGTAGTATCGTGATAGCGCCCTCCTACGAGCAGTACTTC CASSIVIAPSYEQYF
TRBJ2-7 TRBV14 TRBD2 . TGTGCCAGCAGCCAAGATCAGAGAGCGGGAATGGGGGAGCAGTACTTC CASSQDQRAGMGEQYF
TRBJ2-7 TRBV9 TRBD2 . TGTGCCAGCAGCGTAGGGGGACTAGCGGGATTCTACGAGCAGTACTTC CASSVGGLAGFYEQYF
TRBJ2-7 TRBV11-2 . . TGTGCCAGCAGCTACGGGGTCGGCGAGCAGTACTTC CASSYGVGEQYF